The present entry profiles one T cell receptor beta chain with its context. No antigen is known for it. The CDR3 spans 14 residues. In germline, CDR1 is LNHDA, CDR2 SQIVND (reference sequence). V was clipped by 3 bases and J by 2 bases; unmatched bases: 1. The method was immunoSEQ multiplex PCR; TCRdb's version includes in-frame clones alone and lacks a portion of them. The sample records 85,000 to 90,000 clones, 90% to 95% being singletons. The data belong to a study of PD-L1 blockade in urothelial cancer. About the research overall: In the patient group, about 90% of the roughly 29 were males with bladder-origin urothelial cancer. Regarding the study as a whole: Below-median blood TCR clonality before treatment forecast better survival.

This receptor was taken from a man aged 55-75 years with urothelial cancer. Sequences were derived from PBMCs, sampled around atezolizumab (anti-PD-L1) treatment. V and J are TRBV19 and TRBJ2-5; 9 nucleotides agree with TRBD1. CDR3 amino acids: CASSMGQGQETQYF. Here the CDR3 DNA reads TGTGCCAGTAGTATGGGACAGGGTCAAGAGACCCAGTACTTC.